Each of the 19 T cell receptor beta chains below was sequenced from the same sample in a study of T cell repertoires in cytomegalovirus infection. TCRdb independently ran MiXCR on the reads; one entry per CDR3 protein. The table includes more than 85,000 distinct CDR3 sequences, about 30% detected once. Their antigen targets remain unknown. The sequencing used CD8+ T cells from cultured PBMCs, collected from culture after CMV antigen stimulation. These receptors came from a human donor in good health (CMV status not recorded). Some clones in this sample may be carry-over from other donors' samples.

This clonotype was detected ten times or more. This rearrangement joins TRBV7-2 to TRBJ2-7; perhaps TRBD2 as D (6 bases). CDR3 length equals 16 residues. V shed 3 bases and J shed 5 bases, with 20 bases lying between them. Germline V gene data show CDR1 as SGHTA and CDR2 as FQGNSA. CDR3 sequence: CASSFFGGGTKDEQYF. For the CDR3, the DNA is TGTGCCAGCAGCTTCTTCGGTGGGGGGACGAAGGACGAGCAGTACTTC.

This clonotype was counted a few times. V gene TRBV12-3 or TRBV12-4 combines with J gene TRBJ2-7; possibly TRBD2 for D (6 bases). V was shortened by 8 bases and J by 2 bases, with 16 bases between the two germline ends. The CDR3 covers 14 residues. CDR3 in amino acids: CASGRGIRAYEQYF. The DNA for the CDR3 is TGTGCCAGCGGCCGGGGGATTAGGGCCTACGAGCAGTACTTC.

The genes are TRBV5-6 and TRBJ2-7; 8 positions match TRBD1. Germline V gene sequence: CDR1 SGHDT, CDR2 YYEEEE. J was trimmed by 3 bases and V by 4 bases; bases with no gene match: 3. This CDR3 region has 13 residues. The CDR3 reads CASSTDRGYEQYF. The CDR3 coding sequence is TGTGCCAGCAGCACCGACAGGGGCTACGAGCAGTACTTC.

This clonotype has a handful of counts. J is TRBJ2-1 and V is TRBV10-3; the match to TRBD2 covers 9 bases. Germline CDR1 is ENHRY and CDR2 is SYGVKD. The CDR3 contains 13 residues. Germline trimming cut 8 bases from V and 7 bases from J; bases unmatched to any gene: 6. This CDR3 reads CAIGMAGGNEQFF. CDR3 nucleotide sequence: TGTGCCATCGGGATGGCGGGGGGGAATGAGCAGTTCTTC.

This clonotype has more than one count but fewer than ten. This chain connects TRBV7-4 to TRBJ1-2; D uncertain. Trimming stripped 5 bases from V and 3 bases from J, with 13 bases between. Germline loops: CDR1 SGHVT, CDR2 SQSDAQ. CDR3 length equals 14 residues. In DNA form, the CDR3 reads TGTGCCAGCAGCCAACTGGAGGACTACTATGGCTACACCTTC. It specifies CASSQLEDYYGYTF. Combining the CDR3 with reference TRBV7-4 and TRBJ1-2 gives the whole variable domain GAGVSQSPRYKVAKRGRDVALRCDSISGHVTLYWYRQTLGQGSEVLTYSQSDAQRDKSGRPSGRFSAERPERSVSTLKIQRTEQGDSAVYLCASSQLEDYYGYTFGSGTRLTVV.

The chain couples TRBV29-1 to TRBJ2-7; TRBD1 matches 7 bases. The germline V gene has CDR1 SQVTM and CDR2 ANQGSEA. This CDR3 contains 12 residues. The trim removed 3 bases at V and 6 bases at J, leaving 5 bases unmatched. CDR3 nucleotide sequence: TGCAGCGTTGAGGTGCAGGGGGTCGAGCAGTACTTC. This translates into CSVEVQGVEQYF.

The J gene is TRBJ1-5, the V gene TRBV10-3, with D possibly being TRBD1 (5 bases). The CDR3 runs 13 residues. Germline V lookup: CDR1 ENHRY, CDR2 SYGVKD. Trimming removed 6 bases from V and 6 bases from J, with 12 bases in between. CDR3: CAIRQGIGQPQHF. The CDR3 nucleotides are TGTGCCATCAGGCAGGGAATCGGTCAGCCCCAGCATTTT.

In this sample, this clonotype turned up a few times. This chain links TRBV4-2 with TRBJ2-2; 7 bases match TRBD1. CDR3 length: 20 residues. V lost 0 bases to trimming and J lost 4 bases; unmatched junction nucleotides: 17. Germline lookup yields CDR1 LGHNA and CDR2 YNFKEQ. The CDR3 protein is CASSQDLSQGLSRGTGELFF. CDR3 nucleotide sequence: TGTGCCAGCAGCCAAGATCTTTCACAGGGGCTCTCTCGGGGCACCGGGGAGCTGTTTTTT.

A note on this clonotype: Relative to the germline gene, one junction end is altered; a read error may explain this. The chain has TRBV20-1 and TRBJ1-5; weak D call: TRBD1 (6 bases). The CDR3 is 15 residues long. CDR1 is DFQATT and CDR2 is SNEGSKA in the germline V gene (reference sequence). In DNA form, the CDR3 reads TGCAGTGCTAGTTTCCCCGGGGGGGGCAAGCAGCCCCAGCATTTT. This sequence encodes CSASFPGGGKQPQHF.

This chain joins TRBV13 and TRBJ2-7; the match to TRBD1 covers 8 bases. CDR3 length equals 15 residues. V lost 5 bases, J lost 5 bases, and 11 bases stayed unmatched. Germline assignment: CDR1 PRHDT and CDR2 FYEKMQ (reference sequence). For the CDR3, the DNA is TGTGCCAGCAGCAATTCAGGGGGCGCGAGCCACGAGCAGTACTTC. Encoded protein: CASSNSGGASHEQYF.

The V and J genes are TRBV12-3 or TRBV12-4 and TRBJ1-2; no clear D gene. This CDR3 contains 14 residues. Trimming left V 2 bases short and J 4 bases short, with 11 bases between. CDR3 DNA sequence: TGTGCCAGCAGTTTAATCAAGTCAGTCTATGGCTACACCTTC. Its protein product is CASSLIKSVYGYTF.

The rearrangement joins TRBV11-2 to TRBJ2-7; D unclear. There are 12 residues in the CDR3. Trimming shortened V by 6 bases and J by 1 base, and 7 bases separated the two germline ends. Germline lookup yields CDR1 SGHAT and CDR2 FQNNGV. The CDR3 DNA reads as TGTGCCAGCAGTACGGGTTCCTACGAGCAGTACTTC. Its protein product is CASSTGSYEQYF.

This clonotype has just a few counts. The chain combines TRBV10-3 with TRBJ2-1, with a possible D match to TRBD1 (5 bases). The CDR3 consists of 16 residues. The V and J ends lost 0 bases and 3 bases respectively, with 12 bases between them. Germline-derived CDR1 and CDR2 are ENHRY and SYGVKD. The CDR3 DNA follows: TGTGCCATCAGTGAGTCGATGGCAGGGAACTACAATGAGCAGTTCTTC. Amino acids: CAISESMAGNYNEQFF.

This clonotype was seen at least ten times. This rearrangement joins TRBV7-3 to TRBJ2-7; TRBD1 aligns across 10 bases. The CDR3 extends over 15 amino acids. Losses at the gene ends were 5 bases for V and 5 bases for J; bases not matched to a gene: 9. Germline CDR1 and CDR2: SGHTA and FQGTGA. CDR3 in DNA: TGTGCCAGCAGCCTAGGGACAGGGGAGACCCACGAGCAGTACTTC. It translates to CASSLGTGETHEQYF. Based on the CDR3 plus reference TRBV7-3 and TRBJ2-7, the full variable domain is GAGVSQTPSNKVTEKGKYVELRCDPISGHTALYWYRQSLGQGPEFLIYFQGTGAADDSGLPNDRFFAVRPEGSVSTLKIQRTERGDSAVYLCASSLGTGETHEQYFGPGTRLTVT.

The rearrangement links TRBV15 to TRBJ1-2; D is perhaps TRBD1 (6 bases). V was shortened by 2 bases and J by 6 bases, with 10 bases between the two germline ends. This CDR3 region has 13 residues. CDR1 is LNHNV and CDR2 is YYDKDF in the germline V gene (reference sequence). The CDR3: CATSRPDRNGYTF. DNA for the CDR3: TGTGCCACCAGCAGACCTGACAGGAATGGCTACACCTTC.

Only a few counts were recorded for this clonotype. In nucleotides, the CDR3 is TGTGCCAGCAGCTTAGGTGTTGTCGTCTCTGGGGCCAACGTCCTGACTTTC. This encodes CASSLGVVVSGANVLTF. The gene calls are TRBV7-2 and TRBJ2-6, with unresolved D. V gave up 1 base and J gave up 0 bases, with 10 bases separating them. Germline CDR1 and CDR2: SGHTA and FQGNSA. CDR3 size: 17 residues.

By sample fraction, this clonotype is medium-sized. The rearrangement joins TRBV7-6 to TRBJ2-5; 7 positions agree with TRBD2. J gave up 1 base and V 5 bases, and 13 bases lay outside the gene matches. CDR1 and CDR2 from the germline V gene are SGHVS and FNYEAQ. This CDR3 region has 17 residues. CDR3: CASSPIGLASGQETQYF. The CDR3 DNA is TGTGCCAGCAGCCCGATCGGCCTGGCTAGCGGCCAAGAGACCCAGTACTTC.

The table lists this clonotype with many counts. This chain uses TRBV7-8 with TRBJ2-1; no reliable D call. This CDR3 region has 13 residues. From germline, CDR1 is SGHVS and CDR2 FQNEAQ. The V gene lost 7 bases and the J gene lost 9 bases, with 16 bases spanning the gap. CDR3 bases: TGTGCCAGCACCCCGTGGGTGTCCGGTGAGCAGTTCTTC. As protein: CASTPWVSGEQFF. The full variable domain, rest sourced from reference TRBV7-8 and TRBJ2-1, is GAGVSQSPRYKVAKRGQDVALRCDPISGHVSLFWYQQALGQGPEFLTYFQNEAQLDKSGLPSDRFFAERPEGSVSTLKIQRTQQEDSAVYLCASTPWVSGEQFFGPGTRLTVL.

In its sample, this clonotype was seen many times. The gene calls are TRBV4-1 and TRBJ2-2; no clear D. Germline lookup yields CDR1 MGHRA and CDR2 YSYEKL. V lost 1 base to trimming and J lost 1 base, with 7 bases between them. This CDR3 spans 15 amino acids. The CDR3 DNA reads as TGCGCCAGCAGCCAAGTGGGCCAGAACACCGGGGAGCTGTTTTTT. Its protein is CASSQVGQNTGELFF.